What follows are 8 T cell receptor beta chains derived from one specimen sequenced in a study of immune evolution from preneoplasia to lung adenocarcinoma. Sequencing used immunoSEQ multiplex PCR; TCRdb keeps in-frame clones, though not all of them. The sample includes 8,800 or so clones, 77% of them seen just once. The sample was FFPE lung adenocarcinoma in situ tissue. Receptors were obtained from a person aged 60-80 years with lung adenocarcinoma.

This clone occurred a few times. The chain combines TRBV14 with TRBJ2-1; TRBD2 is a possible D gene (6 bases). This CDR3 comprises 16 residues. The germline V gene has CDR1 SGHDN and CDR2 FVKESK. V was pared by 0 bases and J by 2 bases, with 11 bases between. The CDR3 protein is CASSQDYGGTYNEQFF. The CDR3 DNA follows: TGTGCCAGCAGCCAAGATTATGGGGGGACCTACAATGAGCAGTTCTTC.

This chain connects TRBV4-2 to TRBJ2-5; D gene ambiguous. The V end was cut by 0 bases, the J end by 7 bases, with 6 bases between. Germline CDR1 LGHNA, CDR2 YNFKEQ. The CDR3 totals 12 residues. Written as DNA, the CDR3 is TGTGCCAGCAGCCAAGAGTTAGGGACCCAGTACTTC. Its translation is CASSQELGTQYF.

The chain joins TRBV4-2 to TRBJ2-2; 9 positions match TRBD1. This CDR3 spans 19 amino acids. V was pared by 0 bases and J by 2 bases, with 10 bases of the junction left unmatched. In germline, CDR1 is LGHNA, CDR2 YNFKEQ. The CDR3 DNA reads as TGTGCCAGCAGCCAAGATGGGACAGGGTCGAGGGCTAACACCGGGGAGCTGTTTTTT. Its protein is CASSQDGTGSRANTGELFF.

This clone was found once. The chain recombines TRBV19 with TRBJ1-4; D is possibly TRBD1 (6 bases). The CDR3 spans 15 residues. V lost 5 bases and J lost 0, with 10 bases in between. CDR1 is LNHDA, CDR2 SQIVND, per germline (reference sequence). The CDR3 loop reads CASSGQFATNEKLFF. CDR3 bases: TGTGCCAGTAGTGGACAGTTCGCAACTAATGAAAAACTGTTTTTT.

V is TRBV9 and J is TRBJ1-6; the D gene is possibly TRBD1 (6 bases). The V gene lost 0 bases and the J gene lost 6 bases, with 16 bases spanning the gap. Germline V gives CDR1 SGDLS, CDR2 YYNGEE. The CDR3 covers 17 residues. CDR3 sequence: CASSVGTDTRGNSPLHF. DNA of the CDR3: TGTGCCAGCAGCGTAGGGACGGATACCAGGGGTAATTCACCCCTCCACTTT. The variable domain in full, completed from reference TRBV9 and TRBJ1-6, reads DSGVTQTPKHLITATGQRVTLRCSPRSGDLSVYWYQQSLDQGLQFLIQYYNGEERAKGNILERFSAQQFPDLHSELNLSSLELGDSALYFCASSVGTDTRGNSPLHFGNGTRLTVT.

The sample holds one count of this clone. The J gene is TRBJ2-7, the V gene TRBV7-9; 7 bases map to TRBD1. The J segment lost 3 bases and the V segment lost 5 bases, leaving 10 bases of the junction unmatched. Germline V gene sequence: CDR1 SEHNR, CDR2 FQNEAQ (reference sequence). This CDR3 has 15 residues. The CDR3 region is CASSQGTAIVYEQYF. The CDR3, as DNA: TGTGCCAGCAGCCAGGGGACAGCGATAGTCTACGAGCAGTACTTC.

The genes are TRBV5-4 and TRBJ1-1, with D unresolved. The CDR3 has 16 residues. Trimming stripped 6 bases from V and 1 base from J, with 19 bases between. Looked up from germline, CDR1 is SGHNT and CDR2 is YYREEE (reference sequence). The CDR3 reads CASKPSMGSANTEAFF. DNA of the CDR3: TGTGCCAGCAAACCGTCTATGGGGTCAGCGAACACTGAAGCTTTCTTT. Based on the CDR3 plus reference TRBV5-4 and TRBJ1-1, the full variable domain is ETGVTQSPTHLIKTRGQQVTLRCSSQSGHNTVSWYQQALGQGPQFIFQYYREEENGRGNFPPRFSGLQFPNYSSELNVNALELDDSALYLCASKPSMGSANTEAFFGQGTRLTVV.

This clone qualifies as medium-sized. Other DNA sequences from this sample encode an identical CDR3 as well. The gene calls are TRBV6-6 and TRBJ2-1; D uncertain. CDR1 is MNHNY and CDR2 is SVGAGI in the germline V gene (reference sequence). This CDR3 is built from 11 residues. The V and J ends lost 5 bases and 8 bases respectively, with 7 bases between them. In nucleotides, the CDR3 is TGTGCCAGCAGTGAACTCTATGAGCAGTTCTTC. Protein product: CASSELYEQFF.